A single T cell receptor (beta chain) is shown here with its context. Its antigen is unknown. Trimming removed 4 bases at V and 2 bases at J, with 4 bases between. Germline V lookup: CDR1 SGHTA, CDR2 FQGTGA. The CDR3 spans 12 residues. At the Johns Hopkins FTIC core, DNA taken from cultured CD4+ T cells was sequenced by way of the Oncomine TCR Beta short-read assay. Each CDR3 protein is one row after TCRdb ran MiXCR on the PCR reads. The sample carries 12,000 or so distinct CDR3 sequences, approximately 53% recorded once. As for treatment: approximately 10-day PBMC culture with coronavirus spike peptide pools or control peptides (ViraFEST assay). This record comes from a study of vaccination and CD4 T cells after COVID-19.

The chain combines TRBV7-3 with TRBJ2-3; no reliable D call. The sequencing sample was made of CD4+ T cells from blood, cultured in vitro. The receptor comes from a human donor who had recovered from COVID-19. The CDR3 DNA reads as TGTGCCAGCAGCTCAATCACAGATACGCAGTATTTT. Protein: CASSSITDTQYF.